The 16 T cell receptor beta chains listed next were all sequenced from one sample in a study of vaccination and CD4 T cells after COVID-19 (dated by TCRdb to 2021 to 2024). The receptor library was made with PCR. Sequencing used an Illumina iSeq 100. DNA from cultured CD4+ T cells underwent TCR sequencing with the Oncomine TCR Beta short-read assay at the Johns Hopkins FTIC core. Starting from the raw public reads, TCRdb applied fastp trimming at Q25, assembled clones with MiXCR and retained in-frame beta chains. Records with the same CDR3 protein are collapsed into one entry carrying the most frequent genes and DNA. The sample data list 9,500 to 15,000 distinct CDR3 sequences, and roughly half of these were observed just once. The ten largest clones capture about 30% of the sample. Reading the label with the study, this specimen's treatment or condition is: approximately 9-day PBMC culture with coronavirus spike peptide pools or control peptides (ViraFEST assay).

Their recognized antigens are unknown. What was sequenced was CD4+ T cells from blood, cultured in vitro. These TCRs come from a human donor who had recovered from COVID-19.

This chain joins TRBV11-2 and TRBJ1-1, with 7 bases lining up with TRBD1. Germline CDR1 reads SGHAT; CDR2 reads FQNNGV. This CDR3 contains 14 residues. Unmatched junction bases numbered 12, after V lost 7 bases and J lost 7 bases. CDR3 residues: CASTDVRGRGEAFF. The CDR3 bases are TGTGCCAGCACCGATGTGAGGGGGCGGGGTGAAGCTTTCTTT. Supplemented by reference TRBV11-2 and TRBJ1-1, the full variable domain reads EAGVAQSPRYKIIEKRQSVAFWCNPISGHATLYWYQQILGQGPKLLIQFQNNGVVDDSQLPKDRFSAERLKGVDSTLKIQPAKLEDSAVYLCASTDVRGRGEAFFGQGTRLTVV.

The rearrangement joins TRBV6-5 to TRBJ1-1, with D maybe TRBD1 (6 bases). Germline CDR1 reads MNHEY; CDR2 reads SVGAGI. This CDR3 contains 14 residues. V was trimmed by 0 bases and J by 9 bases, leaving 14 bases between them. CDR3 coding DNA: TGTGCCAGCAGTTACTCTCATCGACAGGACCAAGCTTTCTTT. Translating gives CASSYSHRQDQAFF.

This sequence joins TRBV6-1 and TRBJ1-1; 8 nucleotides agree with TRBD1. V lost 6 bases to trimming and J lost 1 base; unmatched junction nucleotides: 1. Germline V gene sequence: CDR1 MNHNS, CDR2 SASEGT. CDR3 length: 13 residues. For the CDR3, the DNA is TGTGCCAGCAGCAGGGGGCCGAACACTGAAGCTTTCTTT. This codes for CASSRGPNTEAFF.

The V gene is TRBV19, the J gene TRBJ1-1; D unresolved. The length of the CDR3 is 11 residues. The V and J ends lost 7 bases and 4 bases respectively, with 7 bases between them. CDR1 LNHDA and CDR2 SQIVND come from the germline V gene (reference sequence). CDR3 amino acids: CASKAGTEAFF. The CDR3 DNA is TGTGCCAGTAAGGCGGGCACTGAAGCTTTCTTT. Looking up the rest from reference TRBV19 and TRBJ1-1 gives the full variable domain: DGGITQSPKYLFRKEGQNVTLSCEQNLNHDAMYWYRQDPGQGLRLIYYSQIVNDFQKGDIAEGYSVSREKKESFPLTVTSAQKNPTAFYLCASKAGTEAFFGQGTRLTVV.

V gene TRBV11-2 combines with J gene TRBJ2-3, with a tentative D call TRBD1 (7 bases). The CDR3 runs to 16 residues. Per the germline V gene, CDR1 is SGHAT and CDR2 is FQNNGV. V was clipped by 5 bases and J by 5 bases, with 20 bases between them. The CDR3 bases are TGTGCCAGCAGCCCCCTTTCAGGGGGGCCTAGAGATACGCAGTATTTT. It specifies CASSPLSGGPRDTQYF.

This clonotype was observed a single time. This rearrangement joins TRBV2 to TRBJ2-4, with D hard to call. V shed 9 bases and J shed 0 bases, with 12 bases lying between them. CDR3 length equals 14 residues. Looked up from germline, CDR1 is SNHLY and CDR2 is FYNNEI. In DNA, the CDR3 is TGTGCCAGTCGACATTCTTTAGCCAAAAACATTCAGTACTTC. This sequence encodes CASRHSLAKNIQYF.

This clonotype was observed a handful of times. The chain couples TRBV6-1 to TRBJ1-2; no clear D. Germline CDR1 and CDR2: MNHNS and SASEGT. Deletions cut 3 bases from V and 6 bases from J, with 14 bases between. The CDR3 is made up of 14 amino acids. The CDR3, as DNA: TGTGCCAGCAGTGAGTGGCAGATAAGGGATGGCTACACCTTC. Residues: CASSEWQIRDGYTF.

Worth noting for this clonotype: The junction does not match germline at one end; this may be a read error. CDR3 protein: CASSPGRLVRPGELFF. CDR3 DNA sequence: TGTGCTAGCAGCCCGGGACGGTTAGTGCGGCCCGGGGAGCTGTTTTTT. The rearrangement joins TRBV7-7 to TRBJ2-2; D tentatively reads TRBD1 or TRBD2 (5 bases each). This CDR3 comprises 16 residues. CDR1 and CDR2 from the germline V gene are SSHAT and FNYEAQ (reference sequence).

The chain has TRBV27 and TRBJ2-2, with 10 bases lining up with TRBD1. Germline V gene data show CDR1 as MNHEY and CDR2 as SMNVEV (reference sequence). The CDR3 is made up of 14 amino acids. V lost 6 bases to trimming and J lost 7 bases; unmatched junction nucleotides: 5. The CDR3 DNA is TGTGCCAGCAGGCTGGGACAGGGGAGCGGGGAGCTGTTTTTT. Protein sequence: CASRLGQGSGELFF.

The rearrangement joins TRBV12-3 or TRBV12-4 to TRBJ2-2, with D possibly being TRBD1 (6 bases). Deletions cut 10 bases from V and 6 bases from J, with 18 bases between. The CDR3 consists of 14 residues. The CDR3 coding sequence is TGTGCCACCAACACAGGGATTTCCTCCGGGGAGCTGTTTTTT. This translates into CATNTGISSGELFF.

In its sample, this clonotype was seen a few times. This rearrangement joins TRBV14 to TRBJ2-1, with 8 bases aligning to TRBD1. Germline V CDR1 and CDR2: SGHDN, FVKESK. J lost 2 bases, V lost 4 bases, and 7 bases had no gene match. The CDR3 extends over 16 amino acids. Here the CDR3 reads CASSPRQGRPYNEQFF. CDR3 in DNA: TGTGCCAGCAGCCCTAGACAGGGGCGCCCCTACAATGAGCAGTTCTTC.

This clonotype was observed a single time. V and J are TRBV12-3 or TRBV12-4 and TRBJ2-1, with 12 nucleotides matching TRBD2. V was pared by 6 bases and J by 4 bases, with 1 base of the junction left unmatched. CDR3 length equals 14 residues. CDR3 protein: CASSGLAGYNEQFF. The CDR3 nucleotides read TGTGCCAGCAGCGGACTAGCGGGGTACAATGAGCAGTTCTTC.

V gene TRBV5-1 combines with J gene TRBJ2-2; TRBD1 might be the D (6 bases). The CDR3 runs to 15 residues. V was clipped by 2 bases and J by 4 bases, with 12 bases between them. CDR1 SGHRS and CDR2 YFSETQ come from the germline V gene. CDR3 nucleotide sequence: TGCGCCAGCAGCTTTACAGGGTCGGGCACCGGGGAGCTGTTTTTT. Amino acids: CASSFTGSGTGELFF.

This CDR3 is CASSRTYNNQPQHF. The CDR3 DNA is TGTGCCAGCAGCCGGACTTATAACAATCAGCCCCAGCATTTT. This rearrangement joins TRBV11-2 to TRBJ1-5; D remains ambiguous. The CDR3 consists of 14 residues. The V end was cut by 5 bases, the J end by 3 bases, with 11 bases between. Germline CDR1 reads SGHAT; CDR2 reads FQNNGV.

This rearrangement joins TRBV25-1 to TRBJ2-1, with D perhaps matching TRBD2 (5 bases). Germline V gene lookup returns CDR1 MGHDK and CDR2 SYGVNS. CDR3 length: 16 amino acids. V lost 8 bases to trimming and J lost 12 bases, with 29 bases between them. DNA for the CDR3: TGTGCCAGCGATAGCGACCGGGCGAGCGCGGGTGCGGTGCAGTTCTTC. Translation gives CASDSDRASAGAVQFF.

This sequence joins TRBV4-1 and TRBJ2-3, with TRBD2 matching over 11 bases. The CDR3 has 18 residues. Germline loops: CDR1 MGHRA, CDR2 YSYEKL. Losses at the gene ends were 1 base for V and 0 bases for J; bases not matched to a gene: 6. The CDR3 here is CASSQGLAGTLSTDTQYF. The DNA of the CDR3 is TGCGCCAGCAGCCAAGGACTAGCGGGGACCCTTAGCACAGATACGCAGTATTTT.